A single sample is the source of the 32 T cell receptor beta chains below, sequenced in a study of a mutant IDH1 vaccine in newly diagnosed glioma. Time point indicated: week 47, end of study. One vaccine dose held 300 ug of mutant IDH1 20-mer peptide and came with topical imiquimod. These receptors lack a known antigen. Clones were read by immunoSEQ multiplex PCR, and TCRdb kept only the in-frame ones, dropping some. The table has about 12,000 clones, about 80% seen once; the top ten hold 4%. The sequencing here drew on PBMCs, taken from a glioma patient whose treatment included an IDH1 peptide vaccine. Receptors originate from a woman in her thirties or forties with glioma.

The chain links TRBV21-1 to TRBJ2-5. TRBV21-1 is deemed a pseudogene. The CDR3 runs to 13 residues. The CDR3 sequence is CASSPPARETQYF. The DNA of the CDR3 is TGTGCCAGCAGCCCGCCGGCACGAGAGACCCAGTACTTC.

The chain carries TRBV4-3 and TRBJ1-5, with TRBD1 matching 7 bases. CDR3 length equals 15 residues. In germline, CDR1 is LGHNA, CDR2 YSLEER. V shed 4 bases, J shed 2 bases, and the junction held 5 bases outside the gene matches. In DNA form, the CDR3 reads TGCGCCAGCAGCCCGACAGGGCGAGGCAATCAGCCCCAGCATTTT. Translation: CASSPTGRGNQPQHF.

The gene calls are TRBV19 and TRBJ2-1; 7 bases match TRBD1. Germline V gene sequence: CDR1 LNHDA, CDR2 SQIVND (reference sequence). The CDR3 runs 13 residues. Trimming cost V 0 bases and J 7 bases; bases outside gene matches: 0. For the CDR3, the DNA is TGTGCCAGTAGTATAGACAGGGGGAATGAGCAGTTCTTC. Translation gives CASSIDRGNEQFF.

Written as DNA, the CDR3 is TGTGCCAGCAGCTGGGGCAGCCAAGAGACCCAGTACTTC. Its translation: CASSWGSQETQYF. V and J are TRBV7-9 and TRBJ2-5; D may be TRBD1 (5 bases). Germline V gene sequence: CDR1 SEHNR, CDR2 FQNEAQ (reference sequence). CDR3 length equals 13 residues. V lost 4 bases and J 1 base, leaving 7 bases between the germline ends.

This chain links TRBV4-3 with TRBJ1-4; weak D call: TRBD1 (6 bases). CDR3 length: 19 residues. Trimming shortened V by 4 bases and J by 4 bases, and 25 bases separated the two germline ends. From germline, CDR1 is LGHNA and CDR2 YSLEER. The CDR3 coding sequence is TGCGCCAGCAGCCTCGGACGGAGGGGGGTGGGGGGATTTAATGAAAAACTGTTTTTT. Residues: CASSLGRRGVGGFNEKLFF.

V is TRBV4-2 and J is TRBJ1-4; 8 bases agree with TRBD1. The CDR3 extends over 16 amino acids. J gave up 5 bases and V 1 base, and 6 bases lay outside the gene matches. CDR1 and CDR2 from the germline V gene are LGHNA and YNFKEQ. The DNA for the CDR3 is TGTGCCAGCAGCCAAGGTGACGGACAGGGAAATGAAAAACTGTTTTTT. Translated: CASSQGDGQGNEKLFF.

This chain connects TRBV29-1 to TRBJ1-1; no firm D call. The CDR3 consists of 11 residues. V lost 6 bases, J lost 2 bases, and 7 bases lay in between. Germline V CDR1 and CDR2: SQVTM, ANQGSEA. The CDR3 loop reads CSVGVNTEAFF. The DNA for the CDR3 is TGCAGCGTCGGGGTAAACACTGAAGCTTTCTTT.

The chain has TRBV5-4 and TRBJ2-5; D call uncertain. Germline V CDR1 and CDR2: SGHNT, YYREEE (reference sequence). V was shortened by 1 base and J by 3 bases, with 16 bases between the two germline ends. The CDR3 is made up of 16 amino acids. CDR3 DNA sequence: TGTGCCAGCAGCTTGATGGTCGGCCATAGAGAAGAGACCCAGTACTTC. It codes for CASSLMVGHREETQYF.

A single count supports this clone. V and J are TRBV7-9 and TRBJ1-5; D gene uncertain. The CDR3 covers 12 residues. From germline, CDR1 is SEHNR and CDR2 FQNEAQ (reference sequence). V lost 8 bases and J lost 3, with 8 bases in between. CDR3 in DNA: TGTGCCAGCCGGGGTCCCAATCAGCCCCAGCATTTT. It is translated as CASRGPNQPQHF.

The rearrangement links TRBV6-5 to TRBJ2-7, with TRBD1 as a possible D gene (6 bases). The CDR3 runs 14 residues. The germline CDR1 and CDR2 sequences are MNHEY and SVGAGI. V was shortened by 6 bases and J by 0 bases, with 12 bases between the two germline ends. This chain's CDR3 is CASSRGPYSYEQYF. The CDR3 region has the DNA TGTGCCAGCAGCAGGGGCCCTTACTCCTACGAGCAGTACTTC.

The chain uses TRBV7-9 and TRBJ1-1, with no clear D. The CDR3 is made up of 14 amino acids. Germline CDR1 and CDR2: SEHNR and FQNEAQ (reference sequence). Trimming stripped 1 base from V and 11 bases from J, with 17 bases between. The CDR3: CASSLVGLSGVAFF. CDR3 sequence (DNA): TGTGCCAGCAGCTTAGTGGGCCTCAGTGGGGTGGCTTTCTTT.

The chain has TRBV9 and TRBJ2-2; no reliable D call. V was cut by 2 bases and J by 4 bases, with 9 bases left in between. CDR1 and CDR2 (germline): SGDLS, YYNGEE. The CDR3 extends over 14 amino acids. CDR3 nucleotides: TGTGCCAGCAGCGTGGACCGCCTCACCGGGGAGCTGTTTTTT. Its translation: CASSVDRLTGELFF.

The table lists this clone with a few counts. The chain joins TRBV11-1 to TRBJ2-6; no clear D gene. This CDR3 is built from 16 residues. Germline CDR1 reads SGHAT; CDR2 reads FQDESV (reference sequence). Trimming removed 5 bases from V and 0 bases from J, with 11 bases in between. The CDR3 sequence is CASSPSLHSGANVLTF. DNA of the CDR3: TGTGCCAGCAGCCCCTCCCTGCACTCTGGGGCCAACGTCCTGACTTTC. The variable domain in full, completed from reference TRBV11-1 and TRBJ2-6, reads EAEVAQSPRYKITEKSQAVAFWCDPISGHATLYWYRQILGQGPELLVQFQDESVVDDSQLPKDRFSAERLKGVDSTLKIQPAELGDSAMYLCASSPSLHSGANVLTFGAGSRLTVL.

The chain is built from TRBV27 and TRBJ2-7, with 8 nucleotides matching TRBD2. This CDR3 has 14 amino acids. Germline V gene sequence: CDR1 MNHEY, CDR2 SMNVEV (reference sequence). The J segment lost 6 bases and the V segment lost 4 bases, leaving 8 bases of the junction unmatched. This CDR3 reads CASSSSGRAAEQYF. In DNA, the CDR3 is TGTGCCAGCAGTTCTTCCGGGAGGGCCGCCGAGCAGTACTTC.

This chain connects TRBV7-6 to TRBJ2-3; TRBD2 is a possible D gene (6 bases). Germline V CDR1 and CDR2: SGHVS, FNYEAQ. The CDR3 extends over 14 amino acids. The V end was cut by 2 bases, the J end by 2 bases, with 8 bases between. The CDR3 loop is CASSLTGDTDTQYF. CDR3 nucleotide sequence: TGTGCCAGCAGCTTAACGGGGGACACAGATACGCAGTATTTT.

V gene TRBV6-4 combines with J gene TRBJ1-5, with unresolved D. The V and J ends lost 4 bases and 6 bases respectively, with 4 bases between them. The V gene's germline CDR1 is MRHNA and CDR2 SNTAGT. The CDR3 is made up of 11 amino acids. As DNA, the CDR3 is TGTGCCAGCAGTGTGGGTCAGCCCCAGCATTTT. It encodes CASSVGQPQHF.

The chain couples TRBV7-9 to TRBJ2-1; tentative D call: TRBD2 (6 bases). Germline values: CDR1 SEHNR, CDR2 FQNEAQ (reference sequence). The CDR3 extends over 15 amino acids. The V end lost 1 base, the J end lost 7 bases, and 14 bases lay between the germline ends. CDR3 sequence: CASSLGTTVQNEQFF. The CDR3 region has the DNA TGTGCCAGCAGCTTAGGGACTACGGTGCAGAATGAGCAGTTCTTC.

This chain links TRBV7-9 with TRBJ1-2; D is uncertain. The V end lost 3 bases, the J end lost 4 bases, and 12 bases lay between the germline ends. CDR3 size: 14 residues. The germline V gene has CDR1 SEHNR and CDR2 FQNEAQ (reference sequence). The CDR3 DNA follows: TGTGCCAGCAGCTTGGGGAGAATCCCCTATGGCTACACCTTC. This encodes CASSLGRIPYGYTF.

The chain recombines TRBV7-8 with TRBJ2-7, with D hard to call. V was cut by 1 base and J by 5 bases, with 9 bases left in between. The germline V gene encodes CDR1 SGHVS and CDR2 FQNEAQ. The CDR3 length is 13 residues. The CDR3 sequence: CASSLGRSNEQYF. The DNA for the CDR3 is TGTGCCAGCAGCTTAGGTCGGAGTAACGAGCAGTACTTC.

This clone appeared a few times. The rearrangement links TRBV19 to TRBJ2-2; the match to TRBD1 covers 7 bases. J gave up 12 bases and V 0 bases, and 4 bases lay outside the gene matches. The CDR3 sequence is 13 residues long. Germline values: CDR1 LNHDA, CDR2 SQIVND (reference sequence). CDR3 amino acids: CASSIEYRGQLFF. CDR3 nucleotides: TGTGCCAGTAGTATAGAGTACAGGGGTCAGCTGTTTTTT.

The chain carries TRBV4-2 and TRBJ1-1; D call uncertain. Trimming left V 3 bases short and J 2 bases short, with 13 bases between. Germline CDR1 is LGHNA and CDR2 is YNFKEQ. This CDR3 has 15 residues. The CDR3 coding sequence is TGTGCCAGCAGCCAGAGGGAGAGAGGTAACACTGAAGCTTTCTTT. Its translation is CASSQRERGNTEAFF.

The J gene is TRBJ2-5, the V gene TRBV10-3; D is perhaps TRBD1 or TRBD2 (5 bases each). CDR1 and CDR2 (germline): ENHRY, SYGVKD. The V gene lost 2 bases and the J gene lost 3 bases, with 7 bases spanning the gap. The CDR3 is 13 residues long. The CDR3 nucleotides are TGTGCCATCAGTGAGAGGGGAGAAGAGACCCAGTACTTC. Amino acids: CAISERGEETQYF.

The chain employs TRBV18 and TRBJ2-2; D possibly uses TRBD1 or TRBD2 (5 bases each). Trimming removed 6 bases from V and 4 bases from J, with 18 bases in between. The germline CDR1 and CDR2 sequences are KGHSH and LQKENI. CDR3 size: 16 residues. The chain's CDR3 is CASSRARDRRTGELFF. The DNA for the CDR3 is TGTGCCAGCTCGCGGGCCAGGGATCGACGCACCGGGGAGCTGTTTTTT. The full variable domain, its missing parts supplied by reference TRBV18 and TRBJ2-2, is NAGVMQNPRHLVRRRGQEARLRCSPMKGHSHVYWYRQLPEEGLKFMVYLQKENIIDESGMPKERFSAEFPKEGPSILRIQQVVRGDSAAYFCASSRARDRRTGELFFGEGSRLTVL.

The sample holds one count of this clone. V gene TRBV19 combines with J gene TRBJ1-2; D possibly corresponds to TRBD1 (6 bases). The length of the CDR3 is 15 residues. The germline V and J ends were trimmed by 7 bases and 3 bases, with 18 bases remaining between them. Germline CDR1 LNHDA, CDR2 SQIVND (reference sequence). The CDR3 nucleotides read TGTGCCAGTAAATGGAAGACAGGCGGCCACTATGGCTACACCTTC. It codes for CASKWKTGGHYGYTF.

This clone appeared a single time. The CDR3 sequence is CASSSGQHYGYTF. As DNA, the CDR3 is TGTGCCAGCAGCTCTGGACAGCACTATGGCTACACCTTC. This chain uses TRBV5-4 with TRBJ1-2, with D tentatively TRBD1 (6 bases). The germline V and J ends were trimmed by 3 bases and 3 bases, with 9 bases remaining between them. This CDR3 region has 13 residues. CDR1 and CDR2 from the germline V gene are SGHNT and YYREEE (reference sequence).

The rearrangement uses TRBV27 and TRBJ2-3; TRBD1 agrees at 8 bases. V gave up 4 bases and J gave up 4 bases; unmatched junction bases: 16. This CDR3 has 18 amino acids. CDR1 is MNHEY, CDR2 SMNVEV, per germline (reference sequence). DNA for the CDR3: TGTGCCAGCAGTTCAACTACCCCCGGGACAGGAGTATCAGATACGCAGTATTTT. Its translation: CASSSTTPGTGVSDTQYF.

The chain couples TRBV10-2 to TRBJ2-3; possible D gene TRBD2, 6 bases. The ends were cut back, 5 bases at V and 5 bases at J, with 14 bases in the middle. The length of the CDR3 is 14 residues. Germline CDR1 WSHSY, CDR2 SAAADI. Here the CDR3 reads CASSRTTHGDTQYF. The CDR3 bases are TGCGCCAGCAGTAGGACTACCCATGGAGATACGCAGTATTTT.

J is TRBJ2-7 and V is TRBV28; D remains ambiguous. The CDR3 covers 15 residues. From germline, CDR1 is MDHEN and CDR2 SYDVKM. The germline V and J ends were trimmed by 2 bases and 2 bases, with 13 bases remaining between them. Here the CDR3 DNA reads TGTGCCAGCAGTTTAAGGTTAGCTGTCCCCTACGAGCAGTACTTC. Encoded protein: CASSLRLAVPYEQYF.

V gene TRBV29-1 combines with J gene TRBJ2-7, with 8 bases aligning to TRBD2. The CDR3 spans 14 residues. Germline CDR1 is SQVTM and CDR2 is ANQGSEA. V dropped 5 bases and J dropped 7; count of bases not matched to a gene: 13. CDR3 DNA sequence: TGCAGCGTTTCGCTCCAGGGCTTAGCGGGGGAGCAGTACTTC. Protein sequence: CSVSLQGLAGEQYF.

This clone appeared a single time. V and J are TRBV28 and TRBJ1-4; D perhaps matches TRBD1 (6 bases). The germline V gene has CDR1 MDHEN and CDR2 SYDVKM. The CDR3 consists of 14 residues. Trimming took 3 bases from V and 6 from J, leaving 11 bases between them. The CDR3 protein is CASSLGGRDEKLFF. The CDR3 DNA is TGTGCCAGCAGTTTGGGGGGGCGGGATGAAAAACTGTTTTTT. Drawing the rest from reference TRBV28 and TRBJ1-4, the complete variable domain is DVKVTQSSRYLVKRTGEKVFLECVQDMDHENMFWYRQDPGLGLRLIYFSYDVKMKEKGDIPEGYSVSREKKERFSLILESASTNQTSMYLCASSLGGRDEKLFFGSGTQLSVL.

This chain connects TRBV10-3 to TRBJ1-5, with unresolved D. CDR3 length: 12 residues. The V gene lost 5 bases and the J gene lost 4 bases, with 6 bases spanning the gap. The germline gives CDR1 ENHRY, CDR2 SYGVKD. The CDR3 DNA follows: TGTGCCATCAGTAATACGAATCAGCCCCAGCATTTT. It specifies CAISNTNQPQHF.

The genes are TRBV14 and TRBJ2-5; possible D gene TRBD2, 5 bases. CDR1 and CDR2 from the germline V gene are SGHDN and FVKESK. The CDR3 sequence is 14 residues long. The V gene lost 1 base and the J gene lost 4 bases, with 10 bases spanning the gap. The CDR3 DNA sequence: TGTGCCAGCAGCCAAGTCGGAGGACGAGAGACCCAGTACTTC. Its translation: CASSQVGGRETQYF.